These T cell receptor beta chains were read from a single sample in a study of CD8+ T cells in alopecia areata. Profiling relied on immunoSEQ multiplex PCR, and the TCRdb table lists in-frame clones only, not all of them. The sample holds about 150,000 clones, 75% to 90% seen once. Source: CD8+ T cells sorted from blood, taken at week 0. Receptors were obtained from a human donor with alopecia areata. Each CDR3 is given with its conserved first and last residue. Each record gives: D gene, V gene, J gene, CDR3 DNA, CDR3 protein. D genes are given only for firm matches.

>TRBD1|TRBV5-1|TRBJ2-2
TGCGCCAGCAGCCCAGGGGACAGAGCGAACACCGGGGAGCTGTTTTTT
CASSPGDRANTGELFF
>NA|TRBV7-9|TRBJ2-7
TGTGCCAGCAGCCCAAAGGACACGAGCTCCTACGAGCAGTACTTC
CASSPKDTSSYEQYF
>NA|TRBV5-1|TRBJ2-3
TGCGCCAGCAGCCGAGGGGACAAAACAGATACGCAGTATTTT
CASSRGDKTDTQYF
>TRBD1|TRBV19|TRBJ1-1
TGTGCCAGTAGTAGCGGGACAGTGAACACTGAAGCTTTCTTT
CASSSGTVNTEAFF
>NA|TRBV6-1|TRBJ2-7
TGTGCCAGCAGTGATTGGGTGTACGAGCAGTACTTC
CASSDWVYEQYF
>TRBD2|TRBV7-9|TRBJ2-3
TGTGCCAGCAGCGGGCGGACTAGCGGGAGTACAGATACGCAGTATTTT
CASSGRTSGSTDTQYF
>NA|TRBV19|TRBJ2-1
TGTGCCAGTAGTACGTCCCACGCTCAGAATGAGCAGTTCTTC
CASSTSHAQNEQFF
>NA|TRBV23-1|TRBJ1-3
TGCGCCAGCAGTCCCGCCGGGCCGAACTCTGGAAACACCATATATTTT
CASSPAGPNSGNTIYF
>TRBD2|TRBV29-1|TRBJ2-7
TGCAGCGTTGAAGATCTAGGGACTAGCGGGAGGCTAGAGCAGTACTTC
CSVEDLGTSGRLEQYF
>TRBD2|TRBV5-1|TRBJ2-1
TGCGCCAGCAGCTTTGGGACTAGCGCCGAGCAGTTCTTC
CASSFGTSAEQFF
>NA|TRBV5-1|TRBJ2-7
TGCGCCAGCAGCTTCCCAGGCCAGAGGGAGCAGTACTTC
CASSFPGQREQYF
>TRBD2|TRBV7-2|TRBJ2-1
TGTGCCAGCAGCTTAGCCCCGGGACTAGCGGGGGGGAACAACTCCTACAATGAGCAGTTCTTC
CASSLAPGLAGGNNSYNEQFF
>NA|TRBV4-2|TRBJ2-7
TGTGCCAGCAGCCCTCTTGAGGGACTCGGGTACGAGCAGTACTTC
CASSPLEGLGYEQYF
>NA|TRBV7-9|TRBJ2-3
TGTGCCAGCAGCTTAGATACACTAGCCACAGATACGCAGTATTTT
CASSLDTLATDTQYF
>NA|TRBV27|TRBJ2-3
TGTGCCAGCAGTTGGACACCCGGGAGTAGCACAGATACGCAGTATTTT
CASSWTPGSSTDTQYF
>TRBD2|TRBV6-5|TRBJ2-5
TGTGCCAGCAGTATACTAGCGGGAGGCCAAGAGACCCAGTACTTC
CASSILAGGQETQYF
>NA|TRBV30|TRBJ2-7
TGTGCCTGGAGCCTGACAGGAAATTCCTACGAGCAGTACTTC
CAWSLTGNSYEQYF